Below, 32 T cell receptor beta chains from the same sample are listed, as sequenced in a study of blood T cell repertoires in COVID-19. Using immunoSEQ multiplex PCR, the repertoire was profiled, and TCRdb retains in-frame clones only, with some absent. The table records about 87,000 clones, about 87% of them present only once. The sample consisted of peripheral blood. The source is a man aged 40-49 years with acute or convalescent COVID-19.

In regard to this clone: A read error may account for a junction end that differs from germline. This chain links TRBV6-1 with TRBJ1-5; no definite D call. Germline lookup yields CDR1 MNHNS and CDR2 SASEGT. The CDR3 covers 14 residues. CDR3 DNA: TGTGCCAGCAGGGAAGGGTATCGGGATCAGCCCCAGCATTTT. Encoded protein: CASREGYRDQPQHF.

The rearrangement links TRBV30 to TRBJ2-1, with 8 bases aligning to TRBD1. V lost 7 bases, J lost 8 bases, and 4 bases stayed unmatched. There are 11 residues in the CDR3. Germline values: CDR1 GTSNPN, CDR2 SVGIG (reference sequence). CDR3 in DNA: TGTGCCTCTATCAGGGGGCATGAGCAGTTCTTC. Protein sequence: CASIRGHEQFF.

V usage is TRBV30 and J usage is TRBJ1-5; possibly TRBD1 for D (5 bases). This CDR3 spans 18 amino acids. Germline V gene data show CDR1 as GTSNPN and CDR2 as SVGIG (reference sequence). The V and J ends lost 1 base and 1 base respectively, with 20 bases between them. CDR3 bases: TGTGCCTGGAGTGGGTCCGGGGCGGGATTGGGAAGCAATCAGCCCCAGCATTTT. Its protein product is CAWSGSGAGLGSNQPQHF. Combining the CDR3 with reference TRBV30 and TRBJ1-5 gives the whole variable domain SQTIHQWPATLVQPVGSPLSLECTVEGTSNPNLYWYRQAAGRGLQLLFYSVGIGQISSEVPQNLSASRPQDRQFILSSKKLLLSDSGFYLCAWSGSGAGLGSNQPQHFGDGTRLSIL.

This rearrangement joins TRBV6-6 to TRBJ1-6, with D maybe TRBD1 (5 bases). From germline, CDR1 is MNHNY and CDR2 SVGAGI (reference sequence). This CDR3 is 14 amino acids long. Trimming shortened V by 0 bases and J by 7 bases, and 7 bases separated the two germline ends. The CDR3 DNA reads TGTGCCAGCAGTTACTCTCAGGGAAATTCACCCCTCCACTTT. The encoded protein is CASSYSQGNSPLHF.

The chain is built from TRBV5-1 and TRBJ2-2; D is ambiguous. CDR3 length: 14 amino acids. V dropped 1 base and J dropped 9 bases, with 13 bases sitting between them. Per germline, CDR1 SGHRS and CDR2 YFSETQ. The CDR3 here is CASSLTTNQRELFF. CDR3 nucleotides: TGCGCCAGCAGCTTGACGACAAACCAAAGGGAGCTGTTTTTT.

The CDR3: CATSREGQGHQPQHF. Written as DNA, the CDR3 is TGTGCCACCAGCAGGGAGGGACAGGGTCATCAGCCCCAGCATTTT. The J gene is TRBJ1-5, the V gene TRBV15, with TRBD1 matching 9 bases. Germline V gives CDR1 LNHNV, CDR2 YYDKDF (reference sequence). V trimming: 3 bases; J trimming: 5 bases; junction bases outside the gene matches: 5. The CDR3 is made up of 15 amino acids.

The rearrangement links TRBV12-3 or TRBV12-4 to TRBJ1-1; TRBD1 is a possible D gene (5 bases). Deletions cut 7 bases from V and 7 bases from J, with 13 bases between. The CDR3 runs 12 residues. The CDR3 reads CASTLGDFEAFF. The CDR3 nucleotides read TGTGCCAGCACTCTTGGGGACTTTGAAGCTTTCTTT.

The chain is built from TRBV5-4 and TRBJ2-3, with D unclear. The CDR3 sequence is 14 residues long. V lost 1 base to trimming and J lost 2 bases, with 8 bases between them. In germline, CDR1 is SGHNT, CDR2 YYREEE (reference sequence). The CDR3 region is CASSLLAVTDTQYF. The CDR3 nucleotides are TGTGCCAGCAGCTTGTTGGCGGTCACAGATACGCAGTATTTT.

The V call is TRBV12-5, the J call TRBJ2-4; possible D gene TRBD2, 7 bases. V was trimmed by 10 bases and J by 6 bases, leaving 16 bases between them. This CDR3 region has 13 residues. Germline CDR1 LGHNT, CDR2 FRNRAP. The chain's CDR3 is CATGGRVGNIQYF. CDR3 sequence (DNA): TGTGCTACCGGGGGGCGGGTTGGAAACATTCAGTACTTC.

This chain links TRBV30 with TRBJ2-2; D is perhaps TRBD2 (5 bases). With 0 bases removed from V and 5 bases from J, the gap between germline ends came to 16 bases. Germline V gene data show CDR1 as GTSNPN and CDR2 as SVGIG (reference sequence). The CDR3 has 16 amino acids. For the CDR3, the DNA is TGTGCCTGGAGTGTATTCCCATGGACTGGTACCGGGGAGCTGTTTTTT. Its translation: CAWSVFPWTGTGELFF. Based on the CDR3 plus reference TRBV30 and TRBJ2-2, the full variable domain is SQTIHQWPATLVQPVGSPLSLECTVEGTSNPNLYWYRQAAGRGLQLLFYSVGIGQISSEVPQNLSASRPQDRQFILSSKKLLLSDSGFYLCAWSVFPWTGTGELFFGEGSRLTVL.

The V and J genes are TRBV7-9 and TRBJ2-3; D is ambiguous. This CDR3 region has 15 residues. The V gene lost 0 bases and the J gene lost 2 bases, with 9 bases spanning the gap. Germline CDR1 reads SEHNR; CDR2 reads FQNEAQ (reference sequence). CDR3 bases: TGTGCCAGCAGCTTAGCTTCGGTCCTCACAGATACGCAGTATTTT. As protein: CASSLASVLTDTQYF.

This clone was seen only a few times. The chain is built from TRBV6-5 and TRBJ2-4; D possibly corresponds to TRBD1 (5 bases). The CDR3 runs 14 residues. Germline V CDR1 and CDR2: MNHEY, SVGAGI. Trimming stripped 7 bases from V and 0 bases from J, with 10 bases between. CDR3: CASKSQGAKNIQYF. The DNA of the CDR3 is TGTGCCAGCAAGTCGCAGGGAGCCAAAAACATTCAGTACTTC.

The chain recombines TRBV5-1 with TRBJ1-2; TRBD1 agrees at 8 bases. Per the germline V gene, CDR1 is SGHRS and CDR2 is YFSETQ. V dropped 3 bases and J dropped 7; count of bases not matched to a gene: 11. CDR3 size: 15 residues. This CDR3 is CASSSIGQGASGYTF. The CDR3 bases are TGCGCCAGCAGCTCAATCGGACAGGGTGCTAGTGGCTACACCTTC. Full variable domain (outside the CDR3, taken from reference TRBV5-1 and TRBJ1-2): KAGVTQTPRYLIKTRGQQVTLSCSPISGHRSVSWYQQTPGQGLQFLFEYFSETQRNKGNFPGRFSGRQFSNSRSEMNVSTLELGDSALYLCASSSIGQGASGYTFGSGTRLTVV.

The chain carries TRBV6-1 and TRBJ1-2; D is unclear. The germline gives CDR1 MNHNS, CDR2 SASEGT. CDR3 length: 13 residues. Trimming pared 2 bases from V and 8 bases from J, leaving 12 bases between. The DNA for the CDR3 is TGTGCCAGCAGTGAAAACGGAGGTAGAGGCTACACCTTC. Translated, it gives CASSENGGRGYTF.

The chain recombines TRBV14 with TRBJ2-2; 15 positions match TRBD2. The CDR3 consists of 16 residues. Per germline, CDR1 SGHDN and CDR2 FVKESK. V was clipped by 4 bases and J by 6 bases; unmatched bases: 3. The CDR3 here is CASSLGLAGGAGELFF. Written as DNA, the CDR3 is TGTGCCAGCAGCCTCGGACTAGCGGGAGGGGCCGGGGAGCTGTTTTTT.

The rearrangement joins TRBV11-3 to TRBJ2-2; perhaps TRBD1 as D (5 bases). Trimming left V 5 bases short and J 1 base short, with 11 bases between. This CDR3 region has 15 residues. Looked up from germline, CDR1 is SGHNT and CDR2 is YENEEA. CDR3 amino acids: CASSLHTGNTGELFF. DNA for the CDR3: TGTGCCAGCAGCCTTCACACAGGGAACACCGGGGAGCTGTTTTTT. The full variable domain, its missing parts supplied by reference TRBV11-3 and TRBJ2-2, is EAGVVQSPRYKIIEKKQPVAFWCNPISGHNTLYWYLQNLGQGPELLIRYENEEAVDDSQLPKDRFSAERLKGVDSTLKIQPAELGDSAVYLCASSLHTGNTGELFFGEGSRLTVL.

V gene TRBV19 combines with J gene TRBJ1-6; weak D call: TRBD1 (6 bases). The CDR3 has 17 residues. Germline CDR1 LNHDA, CDR2 SQIVND (reference sequence). V lost 6 bases and J lost 7, with 22 bases in between. The CDR3: CASRRGDTSRGNSPLHF. The CDR3 DNA follows: TGTGCCAGTAGGAGGGGTGACACCTCCAGGGGCAATTCACCCCTCCACTTT. Full variable domain (rest looked up from reference TRBV19 and TRBJ1-6): DGGITQSPKYLFRKEGQNVTLSCEQNLNHDAMYWYRQDPGQGLRLIYYSQIVNDFQKGDIAEGYSVSREKKESFPLTVTSAQKNPTAFYLCASRRGDTSRGNSPLHFGNGTRLTVT.

The chain combines TRBV7-9 with TRBJ2-1; tentatively, D is TRBD1 (5 bases). V was clipped by 1 base and J by 6 bases, with 10 bases between them. Germline CDR1 reads SEHNR; CDR2 reads FQNEAQ (reference sequence). The CDR3 is 14 residues long. The CDR3 protein is CASSLVLGVNEQFF. The CDR3, as DNA: TGTGCCAGCAGCTTAGTTCTAGGGGTCAATGAGCAGTTCTTC. Looking up the rest from reference TRBV7-9 and TRBJ2-1 gives the full variable domain: DTGVSQNPRHKITKRGQNVTFRCDPISEHNRLYWYRQTLGQGPEFLTYFQNEAQLEKSRLLSDRFSAERPKGSFSTLEIQRTEQGDSAMYLCASSLVLGVNEQFFGPGTRLTVL.

The chain couples TRBV19 to TRBJ1-4; D not resolved. Trimming took off 3 bases at V and 7 bases at J, with 15 bases between the two ends. This CDR3 has 15 residues. The germline V gene has CDR1 LNHDA and CDR2 SQIVND (reference sequence). In nucleotides, the CDR3 is TGTGCCAGTAGTATCACCCCTCTCGAGATTGAAAAACTGTTTTTT. It is translated as CASSITPLEIEKLFF.

This clone turned up a few times. The gene calls are TRBV30 and TRBJ1-2; D perhaps matches TRBD1 (6 bases). Per the germline V gene, CDR1 is GTSNPN and CDR2 is SVGIG (reference sequence). V was cut by 2 bases and J by 8 bases, with 18 bases left in between. This CDR3 contains 14 residues. CDR3 sequence: CAWSTPTGTGGYTF. The DNA of the CDR3 is TGTGCCTGGAGTACGCCGACAGGAACGGGCGGCTACACCTTC.

Written as DNA, the CDR3 is TGTGCCAGCAGCTTAGCGGGGGCTGGGAGCAATCAGCCCCAGCATTTT. Amino acids: CASSLAGAGSNQPQHF. The chain carries TRBV7-8 and TRBJ1-5; tentative D call: TRBD1 (6 bases). The CDR3 runs to 16 residues. Trimming pared 0 bases from V and 1 base from J, leaving 10 bases between. The germline gives CDR1 SGHVS, CDR2 FQNEAQ.

The CDR3 DNA is TGTGCCAGCAGCTTAGATGAGTGGTTCTCTGGGGCCAACGTCCTGACTTTC. Translation gives CASSLDEWFSGANVLTF. V usage is TRBV7-2 and J usage is TRBJ2-6; no reliable D call. V lost 1 base to trimming and J lost 0 bases, with 10 bases between them. Germline assignment: CDR1 SGHTA and CDR2 FQGNSA. CDR3 length: 17 residues. The full variable domain, completed using reference TRBV7-2 and TRBJ2-6, is GAGVSQSPSNKVTEKGKDVELRCDPISGHTALYWYRQSLGQGLEFLIYFQGNSAPDKSGLPSDRFSAERTGGSVSTLTIQRTQQEDSAVYLCASSLDEWFSGANVLTFGAGSRLTVL.

The chain carries TRBV9 and TRBJ2-3, with D possibly TRBD2 on 6 matching bases. The V end lost 3 bases, the J end lost 8 bases, and 19 bases lay between the germline ends. The CDR3 spans 15 residues. Germline V lookup: CDR1 SGDLS, CDR2 YYNGEE. The CDR3 DNA reads TGTGCCAGCAGCGAAGGGTGGGGAGGCTCGGGTACGCAGTATTTT. Its protein product is CASSEGWGGSGTQYF.

CDR3 bases: TGTGCCAGCAGCCAAGGCCACGGGTACGAGCAGTACTTC. Encoded protein: CASSQGHGYEQYF. The rearrangement links TRBV4-2 to TRBJ2-7; D not certain. CDR1 and CDR2 from the germline V gene are LGHNA and YNFKEQ. V was pared by 1 base and J by 4 bases, with 8 bases between. The CDR3 covers 13 residues.

This chain links TRBV11-3 with TRBJ2-1; TRBD1 is a possible D gene (7 bases). Germline CDR1 reads SGHNT; CDR2 reads YENEEA. The CDR3 runs to 15 residues. Trimming cost V 2 bases and J 9 bases, with 17 bases left between them. CDR3 DNA sequence: TGTGCCAGCAGCTTACAGCCGGAGGGGGCCGCTGAGCAGTTCTTC. As protein: CASSLQPEGAAEQFF.

The V call is TRBV11-3, the J call TRBJ2-1; a weak D match, TRBD2 (5 bases). CDR3 length: 13 amino acids. Germline V CDR1 and CDR2: SGHNT, YENEEA. V lost 1 base to trimming and J lost 6 bases, with 7 bases between them. Here the CDR3 DNA reads TGTGCCAGCAGCTTAGTTGGAGGCAATGAGCAGTTCTTC. Residues: CASSLVGGNEQFF. The full variable domain, in which reference TRBV11-3 and TRBJ2-1 provide the parts outside the CDR3, is EAGVVQSPRYKIIEKKQPVAFWCNPISGHNTLYWYLQNLGQGPELLIRYENEEAVDDSQLPKDRFSAERLKGVDSTLKIQPAELGDSAVYLCASSLVGGNEQFFGPGTRLTVL.

V gene TRBV5-3 combines with J gene TRBJ1-6, with 8 bases fitting TRBD1. TRBV5-3 carries the ORF label, with uncertain function. This CDR3 has 14 residues. Trimming removed 0 bases from V and 7 bases from J; junction bases left unmatched: 0. CDR3 bases: TGTGCCAGAAGCTTGGGACAGGGGAATTCACCCCTCCACTTT. Amino acids: CARSLGQGNSPLHF.

The chain joins TRBV4-1 to TRBJ1-5, with TRBD1 identical over 9 bases. J gave up 9 bases and V 1 base, and 7 bases lay outside the gene matches. Germline assignment: CDR1 MGHRA and CDR2 YSYEKL. The CDR3 loop spans 15 amino acids. The chain's CDR3 is CASSQVDRGSGPQHF. CDR3 bases: TGCGCCAGCAGCCAAGTTGACAGGGGGTCAGGGCCCCAGCATTTT.

The chain recombines TRBV7-3 with TRBJ1-6; D is possibly TRBD1 (5 bases). The germline V and J ends were trimmed by 1 base and 3 bases, with 7 bases remaining between them. The CDR3 spans 15 residues. Germline V gene lookup returns CDR1 SGHTA and CDR2 FQGTGA. CDR3 residues: CASSLRGDYNSPLHF. The DNA for the CDR3 is TGTGCCAGCAGCTTAAGGGGGGACTATAATTCACCCCTCCACTTT.

The rearrangement joins TRBV18 to TRBJ1-2; TRBD1 is a possible D gene (5 bases). Germline-derived CDR1 and CDR2 are KGHSH and LQKENI. The CDR3 is 15 residues long. V dropped 2 bases and J dropped 2 bases, with 12 bases sitting between them. In nucleotides, the CDR3 is TGTGCCAGCTCACCAGGGGCAGGAGACAACTATGGCTACACCTTC. This translates into CASSPGAGDNYGYTF.

The chain is built from TRBV15 and TRBJ1-1; 9 bases line up with TRBD1. Trimming cost V 5 bases and J 10 bases; bases outside gene matches: 23. Germline values: CDR1 LNHNV, CDR2 YYDKDF (reference sequence). The CDR3 length is 18 residues. CDR3: CATSPEVGTGSPTSTAFF. In DNA form, the CDR3 reads TGTGCCACCAGCCCAGAGGTCGGGACAGGGTCCCCTACTTCGACAGCTTTCTTT.

The rearrangement joins TRBV11-2 to TRBJ2-1; D may be TRBD1 (6 bases). Germline V gene lookup returns CDR1 SGHAT and CDR2 FQNNGV. The germline V and J ends were trimmed by 1 base and 6 bases, with 10 bases remaining between them. This CDR3 is built from 14 residues. CDR3 bases: TGTGCCAGCAGCTTAGTAACAGGGTCCAATGAGCAGTTCTTC. It specifies CASSLVTGSNEQFF.